This TCR beta chain appears in the sequencing data of a study of vaccination and CD4 T cells after COVID-19. Study in general: Blood was drawn a median around 70 days post second dose, range 14 to 241.

For this clonotype: The antigen is unknown.

Specified treatment: roughly ten-day PBMC culture with coronavirus spike peptide pools or control peptides (ViraFEST assay). Before the COVID-19 pandemic (2011-2018), CD4+ T cells were obtained from the unexposed donor. Trimming shortened V by 4 bases and J by 0 bases, and 14 bases separated the two germline ends. Germline lookup yields CDR1 SGHNT and CDR2 YYREEE (reference sequence). CDR3 size: 15 residues. Sequencing of cultured CD4+ T cell DNA used the Oncomine TCR Beta short-read assay. Each CDR3 protein is one row after TCRdb ran MiXCR on the PCR reads. The sample carries approximately 6,000 distinct CDR3 sequences, approximately 42% recorded once.

The sequencing input was CD4+ T cells from blood, cultured in vitro. This TCR was recovered from a human donor in good health. The chain employs TRBV5-4 and TRBJ2-7; possibly TRBD2 for D (5 bases). In DNA, the CDR3 is TGTGCCAGCAGCCCAAGAACCACTAGCTCCTACGAGCAGTACTTC. It specifies CASSPRTTSSYEQYF.